This T cell receptor beta chain was identified in a study of OX40 agonist ivuxolimab in advanced cancers. Study-wide background: Patients assigned to dose escalation were diagnosed with hepatocellular carcinoma, melanoma, renal cell or head and neck cancer. Broader study findings: Among the lowest peripheral clonal expansion occurred in 0.1-3.0 mg/kg partial responders. There were, on average, more expanded clones in CD8+ T cells than in CD4+. Low normalized T-cell clonal expansion was additionally recorded for some nonresponders.

On this clone itself: Its antigen is as yet unknown.

The method was immunoSEQ multiplex PCR; TCRdb's version includes in-frame clones alone and lacks a portion of them. This repertoire shows 39,000 or so clones, 86% found once; its top ten account for 9% to 14%. V was clipped by 1 base and J by 2 bases; unmatched bases: 1. The CDR3 covers 16 residues. Germline assignment: CDR1 LGHNA and CDR2 YSLEER. The gene calls are TRBV4-3 and TRBJ2-7, with 14 bases lining up with TRBD2. The TCR originated in an adult with an advanced solid tumor such as melanoma, head and neck, liver or kidney cancer. The sample was CD4+ or CD8+ T cells sorted from blood, taken in a trial of the OX40 agonist ivuxolimab. CDR3 sequence (DNA): TGCGCCAGCAGCCAAGGACTAGCGGGGGGGACCTACGAGCAGTACTTC. Translation gives CASSQGLAGGTYEQYF.